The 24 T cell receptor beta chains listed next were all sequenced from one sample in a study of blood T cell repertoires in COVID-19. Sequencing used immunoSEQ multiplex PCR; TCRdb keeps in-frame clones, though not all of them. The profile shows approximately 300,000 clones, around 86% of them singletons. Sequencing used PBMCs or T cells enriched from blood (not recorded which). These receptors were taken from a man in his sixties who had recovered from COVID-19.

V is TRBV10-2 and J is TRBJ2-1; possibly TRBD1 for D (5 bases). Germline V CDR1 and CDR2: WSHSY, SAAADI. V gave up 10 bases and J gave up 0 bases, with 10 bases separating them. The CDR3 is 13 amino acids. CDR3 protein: CATQGSSYNEQFF. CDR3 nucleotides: TGCGCCACTCAGGGAAGCTCCTACAATGAGCAGTTCTTC.

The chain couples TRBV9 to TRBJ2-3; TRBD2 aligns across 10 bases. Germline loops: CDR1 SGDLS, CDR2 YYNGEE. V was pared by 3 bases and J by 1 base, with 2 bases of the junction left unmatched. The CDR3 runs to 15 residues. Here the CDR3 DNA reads TGTGCCAGCAGCGAAAGCGGGAGGGGCACAGATACGCAGTATTTT. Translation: CASSESGRGTDTQYF.

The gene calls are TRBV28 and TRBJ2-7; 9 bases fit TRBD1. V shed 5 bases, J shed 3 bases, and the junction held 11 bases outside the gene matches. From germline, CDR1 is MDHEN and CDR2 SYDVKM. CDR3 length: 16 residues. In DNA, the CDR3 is TGTGCCAGCAGTACCCCGGGACAGGGCAGTTTCTACGAGCAGTACTTC. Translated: CASSTPGQGSFYEQYF.

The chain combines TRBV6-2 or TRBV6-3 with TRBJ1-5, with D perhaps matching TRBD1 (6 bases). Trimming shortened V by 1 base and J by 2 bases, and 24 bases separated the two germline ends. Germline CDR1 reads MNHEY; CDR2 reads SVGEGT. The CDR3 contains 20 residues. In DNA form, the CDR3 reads TGTGCCAGCAGTTACTTCAAAGGGTCCGGGGGGCTTTCAGGCAATCAGCCCCAGCATTTT. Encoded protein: CASSYFKGSGGLSGNQPQHF.

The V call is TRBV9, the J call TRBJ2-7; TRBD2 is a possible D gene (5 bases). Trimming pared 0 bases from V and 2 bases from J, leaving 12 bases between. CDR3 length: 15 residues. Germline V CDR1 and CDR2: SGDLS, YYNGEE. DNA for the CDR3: TGTGCCAGCAGCGTAGGGACTGCCAGAACCTACGAGCAGTACTTC. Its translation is CASSVGTARTYEQYF.

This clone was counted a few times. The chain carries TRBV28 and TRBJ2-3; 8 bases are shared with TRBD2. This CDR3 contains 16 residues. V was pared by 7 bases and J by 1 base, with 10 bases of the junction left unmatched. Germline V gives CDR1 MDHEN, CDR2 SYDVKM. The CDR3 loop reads CASTPGGLARTDTQYF. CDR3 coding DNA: TGTGCCAGCACCCCGGGTGGACTAGCCCGCACAGATACGCAGTATTTT.

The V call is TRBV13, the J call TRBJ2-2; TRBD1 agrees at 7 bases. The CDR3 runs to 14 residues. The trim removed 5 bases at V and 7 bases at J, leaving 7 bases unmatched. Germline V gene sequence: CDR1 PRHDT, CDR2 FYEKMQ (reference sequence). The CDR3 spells CASSRQGLDGELFF. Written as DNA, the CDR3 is TGTGCCAGCAGCCGACAGGGTTTGGACGGGGAGCTGTTTTTT.

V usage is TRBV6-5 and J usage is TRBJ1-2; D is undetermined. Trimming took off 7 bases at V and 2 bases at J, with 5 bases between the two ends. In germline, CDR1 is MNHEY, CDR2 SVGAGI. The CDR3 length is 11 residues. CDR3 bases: TGTGCCAGCATGCGCAACTATGGCTACACCTTC. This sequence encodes CASMRNYGYTF.

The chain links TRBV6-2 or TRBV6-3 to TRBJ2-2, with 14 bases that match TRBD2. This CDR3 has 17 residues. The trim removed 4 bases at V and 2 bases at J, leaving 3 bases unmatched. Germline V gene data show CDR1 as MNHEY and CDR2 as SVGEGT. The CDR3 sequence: CASSLGLAGVNTGELFF. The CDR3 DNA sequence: TGTGCCAGCAGTTTGGGACTAGCGGGAGTTAACACCGGGGAGCTGTTTTTT.

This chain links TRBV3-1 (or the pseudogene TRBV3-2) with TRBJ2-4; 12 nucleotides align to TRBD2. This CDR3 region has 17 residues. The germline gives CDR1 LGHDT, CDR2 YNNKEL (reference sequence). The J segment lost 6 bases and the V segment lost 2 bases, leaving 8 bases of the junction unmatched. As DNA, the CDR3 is TGTGCCAGCAGCCAATACGGGACTAGCGGGCGAATAAACATTCAGTACTTC. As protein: CASSQYGTSGRINIQYF.

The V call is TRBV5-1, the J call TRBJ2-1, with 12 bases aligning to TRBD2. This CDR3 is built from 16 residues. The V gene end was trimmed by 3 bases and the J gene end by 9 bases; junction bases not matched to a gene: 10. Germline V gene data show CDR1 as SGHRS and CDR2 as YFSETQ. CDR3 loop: CASSSLAGGSWSEQFF. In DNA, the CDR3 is TGCGCCAGCAGCTCACTAGCGGGGGGATCCTGGTCTGAGCAGTTCTTC.

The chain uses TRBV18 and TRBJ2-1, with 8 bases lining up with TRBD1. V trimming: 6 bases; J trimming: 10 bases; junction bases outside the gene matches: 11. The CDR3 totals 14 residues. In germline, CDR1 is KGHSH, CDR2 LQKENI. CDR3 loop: CASSPGMGQVEQFF. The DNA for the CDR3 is TGTGCCAGCTCTCCAGGAATGGGACAGGTGGAGCAGTTCTTC.

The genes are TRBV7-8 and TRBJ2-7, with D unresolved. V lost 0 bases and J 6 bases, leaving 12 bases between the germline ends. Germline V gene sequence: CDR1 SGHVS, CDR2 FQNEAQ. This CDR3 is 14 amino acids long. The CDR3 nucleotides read TGTGCCAGCAGCTTAGCTCCTGGAGAACCCGAGCAGTACTTC. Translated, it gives CASSLAPGEPEQYF.

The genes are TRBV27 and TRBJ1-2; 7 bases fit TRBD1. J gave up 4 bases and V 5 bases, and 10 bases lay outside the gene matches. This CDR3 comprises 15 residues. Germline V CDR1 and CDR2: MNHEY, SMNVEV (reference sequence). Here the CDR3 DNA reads TGTGCCAGCAGTCCCTCGACAGGGCTTGCCTATGGCTACACCTTC. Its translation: CASSPSTGLAYGYTF.

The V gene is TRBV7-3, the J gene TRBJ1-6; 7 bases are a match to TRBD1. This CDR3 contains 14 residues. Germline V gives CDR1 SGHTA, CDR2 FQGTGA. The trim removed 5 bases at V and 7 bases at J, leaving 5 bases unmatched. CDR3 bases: TGTGCCAGCAGCCCCGGGACAGCAAATTCACCCCTCCACTTT. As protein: CASSPGTANSPLHF. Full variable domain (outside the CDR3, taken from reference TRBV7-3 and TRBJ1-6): GAGVSQTPSNKVTEKGKYVELRCDPISGHTALYWYRQSLGQGPEFLIYFQGTGAADDSGLPNDRFFAVRPEGSVSTLKIQRTERGDSAVYLCASSPGTANSPLHFGNGTRLTVT.

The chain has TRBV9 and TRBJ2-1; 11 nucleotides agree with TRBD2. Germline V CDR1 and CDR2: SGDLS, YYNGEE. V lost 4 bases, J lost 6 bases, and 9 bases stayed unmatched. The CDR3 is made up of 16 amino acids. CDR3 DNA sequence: TGTGCCAGCAGCTATTTAACCGGGACTAGCGGCAATGAGCAGTTCTTC. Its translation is CASSYLTGTSGNEQFF.

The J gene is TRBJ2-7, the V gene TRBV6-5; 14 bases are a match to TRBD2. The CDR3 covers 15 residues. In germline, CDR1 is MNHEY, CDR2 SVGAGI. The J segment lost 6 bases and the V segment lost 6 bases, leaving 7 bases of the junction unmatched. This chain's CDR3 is CASRQPGLAGVEQYF. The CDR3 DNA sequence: TGTGCCAGCAGGCAACCGGGACTAGCGGGAGTCGAGCAGTACTTC.

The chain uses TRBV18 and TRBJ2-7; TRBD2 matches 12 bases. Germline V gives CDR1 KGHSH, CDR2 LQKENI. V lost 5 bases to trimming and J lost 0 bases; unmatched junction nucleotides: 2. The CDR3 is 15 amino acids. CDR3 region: CASSKGLAGSYEQYF. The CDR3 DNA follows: TGTGCCAGCTCAAAGGGACTAGCGGGCTCCTACGAGCAGTACTTC. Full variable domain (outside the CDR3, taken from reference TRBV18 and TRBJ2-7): NAGVMQNPRHLVRRRGQEARLRCSPMKGHSHVYWYRQLPEEGLKFMVYLQKENIIDESGMPKERFSAEFPKEGPSILRIQQVVRGDSAAYFCASSKGLAGSYEQYFGPGTRLTVT.

In DNA form, the CDR3 reads TGTGCCAGCAGTGACACTAGCGGGGCCTACGAGCAGTACTTC. As protein: CASSDTSGAYEQYF. The V gene is TRBV25-1, the J gene TRBJ2-7; 10 nucleotides line up with TRBD2. The V gene end was trimmed by 3 bases and the J gene end by 2 bases; junction bases not matched to a gene: 1. The CDR3 covers 14 residues. Germline CDR1 and CDR2: MGHDK and SYGVNS.

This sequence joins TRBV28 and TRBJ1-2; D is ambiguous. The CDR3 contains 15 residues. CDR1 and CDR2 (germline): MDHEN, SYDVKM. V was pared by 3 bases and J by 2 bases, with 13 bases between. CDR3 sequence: CASSFSLTYNYGYTF. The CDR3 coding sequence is TGTGCCAGCAGTTTCAGTCTCACATACAACTATGGCTACACCTTC.

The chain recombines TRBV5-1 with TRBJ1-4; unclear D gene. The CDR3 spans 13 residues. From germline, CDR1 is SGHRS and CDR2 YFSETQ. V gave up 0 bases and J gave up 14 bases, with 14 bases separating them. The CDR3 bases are TGCGCCAGCAGCTTGGATCCCGGGGAAAGGCTGTTTTTT. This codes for CASSLDPGERLFF.

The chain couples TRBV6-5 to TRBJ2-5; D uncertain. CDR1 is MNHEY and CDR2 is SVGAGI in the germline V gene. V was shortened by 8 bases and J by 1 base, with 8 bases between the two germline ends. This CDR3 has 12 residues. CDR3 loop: CASSRFQETQYF. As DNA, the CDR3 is TGTGCCAGCTCGCGCTTCCAAGAGACCCAGTACTTC.

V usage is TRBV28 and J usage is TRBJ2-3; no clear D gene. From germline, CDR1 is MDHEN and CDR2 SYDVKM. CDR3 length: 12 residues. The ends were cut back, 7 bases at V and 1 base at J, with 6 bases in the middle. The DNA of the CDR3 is TGTGCCAGCAAAGTAGGCACAGATACGCAGTATTTT. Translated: CASKVGTDTQYF.

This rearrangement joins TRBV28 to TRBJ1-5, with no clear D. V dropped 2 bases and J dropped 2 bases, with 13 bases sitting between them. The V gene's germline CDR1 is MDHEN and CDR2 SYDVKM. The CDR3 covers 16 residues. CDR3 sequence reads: CASSLGPGSGNQPQHF. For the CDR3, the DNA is TGTGCCAGCAGTTTAGGACCGGGGTCTGGCAATCAGCCCCAGCATTTT.